This TCR beta chain was documented in a study of T cell responses to AZD1222 COVID-19 vaccine. Study-level findings and limits: A reported finding is that nearly half of spike-specific TCRs target unmutated variant regions. Repertoires were collected only later (after the peak T cell response had occurred). White British people made up most donors, females outnumbered males, and clonal diversity was possibly underestimated.

Sequencing used immunoSEQ multiplex PCR; TCRdb keeps in-frame clones, though not all of them. This table has 30,000 to 35,000 clones, just over 90% appearing once. The germline gives CDR1 KGHDR, CDR2 SFDVKD. This CDR3 comprises 16 residues. Trimming stripped 1 base from V and 0 bases from J, with 9 bases between. Note on this clone: The antigen is not known.

The material sequenced was peripheral blood, taken on day 0 of AZD1222 vaccination. This receptor was identified in an adult in good health. V and J are TRBV24-1 and TRBJ1-3; D not certain. CDR3 nucleotides: TGTGCCACCAGTGATTTTTATGGCAGCTCTGGAAACACCATATATTTT. Protein: CATSDFYGSSGNTIYF.